This T cell receptor (beta chain) was recovered during a study of regulatory T cells in long-lasting Graves disease. Germline-derived CDR1 and CDR2 are SNHLY and FYNNEI. The V and J ends lost 1 base and 4 bases respectively, with 16 bases between them. The CDR3 is made up of 16 amino acids. Stated time point: newly diagnosed GD, antithyroid drugs for less than 3 months. Extracted RNA from PBMCs served as the source of the TCR library. This clonotype was detected ten times or more. What it recognizes is unknown. Sequencing libraries for TCR beta were prepared with iRepertoire HTBI primers and Arm-PCR of CDR3 regions. TCRdb reprocessed the multiplex PCR reads via MiXCR and lists one record per CDR3 protein. There are roughly 500,000 distinct CDR3 sequences in the sample; approximately 13% occur only once, and 8.5% to 10% lies in the top ten. General study results and limits: Samples came from peripheral blood alone, without thyroid tissue. Persistent disease samples used TRBV28, TRBJ1-2 and TRBJ2-5 preferentially.

The sample was also linked to a second study, of T cells in Graves' hyperthyroidism and ophthalmopathy. That work states: The majority of expanded thyroid clonotypes above 0.001 also appeared in blood.

Sequencing used peripheral blood mononuclear cells (PBMCs), obtained at new diagnosis, from a patient treated with antithyroid drugs. The receptor was derived from a man aged 25 to 40 with Graves disease. The J gene is TRBJ1-2, the V gene TRBV2, with no clear D. In DNA, the CDR3 is TGTGCCAGCAGTGAAGGAGCCTCGCCTAAGGTCTATGGCTACACCTTC. It codes for CASSEGASPKVYGYTF.